These T cell receptor beta chains were read from a single sample in a study of beta chain features in type 1 diabetes. Libraries were prepared by immunoSEQ multiplex PCR; TCRdb keeps only in-frame clonotypes and omits some of them. The repertoire holds 900,000 or so clones, with about a sixth as singletons. The sequenced sample consisted of naive CD4+ T cells from blood. The receptors shown here come from a woman aged 18-29 years in good health. CDR3s include the opening cysteine and the closing phenylalanine or tryptophan. A D gene is named only where the DNA matches it firmly. Not every row has a clone size; where given, it reads once, few, many or a size class.

v_gene	abundance	d_gene	j_gene	CDR3nt	CDR3aa
TRBV28	NA	NA	TRBJ1-5	TGTGCCAGCAGTTTTCGATATAGCAATCAGCCCCAGCATTTT	CASSFRYSNQPQHF
TRBV6-4	NA	TRBD1	TRBJ2-7	TGTGCCAGCAGTGACCAGGACAGGGGCTACGAGCAGTACTTC	CASSDQDRGYEQYF
TRBV28	NA	NA	TRBJ2-3	TGTGCCAGCAGTTCTGGACAGACCACAGATACGCAGTATTTT	CASSSGQTTDTQYF
TRBV5-1	NA	NA	TRBJ1-1	TGCGCCAGCAGCCGGAACACCCCGGCTTATTTCGGCACTGAAGCTTTCTTT	CASSRNTPAYFGTEAFF
TRBV15	few	TRBD2	TRBJ2-1	TGTGCCACCAGCAGAGATATAGCGGGACCCTACAATGAGCAGTTCTTC	CATSRDIAGPYNEQFF
TRBV11-2	few	NA	TRBJ1-1	TGTGCCAGCAGCCAGGGGCTTGGCACTGAAGCTTTCTTT	CASSQGLGTEAFF
TRBV4-2	NA	TRBD1	TRBJ2-7	TGTGCCAGCAGCCAACCGGACAGGGAGTTCCACGAGCAGTACTTC	CASSQPDREFHEQYF
TRBV4-1	NA	NA	TRBJ2-2	TGCGCCAGCAGCCAACGGGGGAGGAACACCGGGGAGCTGTTTTTT	CASSQRGRNTGELFF
TRBV4-3	few	NA	TRBJ1-1	TGCGCCAGCAGCCAAGATCTCCGGGAAACCACTGAAGCTTTCTTT	CASSQDLRETTEAFF
TRBV15	once	NA	TRBJ2-7	TGTGCCACCAGCAGAGATACCACGACCCCTTACGAGCAGTACTTC	CATSRDTTTPYEQYF
TRBV7-9	few	TRBD1	TRBJ2-7	TGTGCCAGCACCAGAACCGGGACAGGGAACGAGCAGTACTTC	CASTRTGTGNEQYF
TRBV7-9	NA	NA	TRBJ2-1	TGTGCCAGCAGCTTATTGTTAGCTGCTTACAATGAGCAGTTCTTC	CASSLLLAAYNEQFF
TRBV27	NA	NA	TRBJ2-1	TGTGCCAGCGGCGCTCGTATCCTTCACTCGAGGATGCGTAATGAGCAGTTCTTC	CASGARILHSRMRNEQFF
TRBV4-2	few	NA	TRBJ2-3	TGTGCCAGCAGCCCAAAAGGGTTTACAGATACGCAGTATTTT	CASSPKGFTDTQYF
TRBV2	few	TRBD1	TRBJ2-1	TGTGCCAGCAGCTCCCATCGGGGACAGGCGATAAATGAGCAGTTCTTC	CASSSHRGQAINEQFF
TRBV6-1	few	NA	TRBJ2-5	TGTGCCAGCAGTGGCTGGGCAGCGGGTCACCAAGAGACCCAGTACTTC	CASSGWAAGHQETQYF
TRBV25-1	NA	TRBD1	TRBJ1-2	TGTGCCAGCAGTAGCTGGAACAGGGGGAACTATGGCTACACCTTC	CASSSWNRGNYGYTF
TRBV7-2	NA	TRBD1	TRBJ2-7	TGTGCCAGCAGCCGGGACAGGGACTACGAGCAGTACTTC	CASSRDRDYEQYF
TRBV7-9	NA	TRBD2	TRBJ2-1	TGTGCCAGCAGCTTAGCCCGGACCGGGACTAGCGGTAACAATGAGCAGTTCTTC	CASSLARTGTSGNNEQFF
TRBV5-1	few	NA	TRBJ2-1	TGCGCCAGCAGCACCGGGACGTCGTACAATGAGCAGTTCTTC	CASSTGTSYNEQFF
TRBV18	few	NA	TRBJ2-2	TGTGCCAGCTCACTTCAGGATTTTCCCGGGGAGCTGTTTTTT	CASSLQDFPGELFF
TRBV15	few	TRBD2	TRBJ2-1	TGTGCCACCAGCAGAGAGGTAGCGGGAGACGATGAGCAGTTCTTC	CATSREVAGDDEQFF
TRBV2	NA	TRBD1	TRBJ2-7	TGTGCCAGCAGAGCAGGGGGCCCCTACGAGCAGTACTTC	CASRAGGPYEQYF
TRBV9	few	TRBD2	TRBJ2-3	TGTGCCAGCAGCGTGCGAGCGGGAGCCCCCACAGATACGCAGTATTTT	CASSVRAGAPTDTQYF
TRBV4-2	few	TRBD2	TRBJ2-3	TGTGCCAGCAGCCAAGGTTTGTACTCGACTAGCGGCGGAGGCACAGATACGCAGTATTTT	CASSQGLYSTSGGGTDTQYF
TRBV2	NA	NA	TRBJ2-2	TGTGCCAGCAGCCGAGGCTATACAAACACCGGGGAGCTGTTTTTT	CASSRGYTNTGELFF